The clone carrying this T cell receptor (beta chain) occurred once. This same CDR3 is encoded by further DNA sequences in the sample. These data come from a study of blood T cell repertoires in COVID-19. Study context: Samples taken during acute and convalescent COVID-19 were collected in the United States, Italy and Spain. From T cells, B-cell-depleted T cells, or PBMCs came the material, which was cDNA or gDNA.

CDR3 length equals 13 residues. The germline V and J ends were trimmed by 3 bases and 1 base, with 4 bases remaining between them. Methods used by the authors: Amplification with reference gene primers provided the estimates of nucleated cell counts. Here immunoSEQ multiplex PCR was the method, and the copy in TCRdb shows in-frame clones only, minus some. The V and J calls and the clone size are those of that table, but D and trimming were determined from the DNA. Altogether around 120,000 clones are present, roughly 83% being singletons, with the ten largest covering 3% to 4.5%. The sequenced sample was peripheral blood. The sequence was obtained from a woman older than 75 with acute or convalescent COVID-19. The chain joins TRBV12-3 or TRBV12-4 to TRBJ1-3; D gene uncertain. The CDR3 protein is CASSFNSGNTIYF. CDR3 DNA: TGTGCCAGCAGTTTTAATTCTGGAAACACCATATATTTT.